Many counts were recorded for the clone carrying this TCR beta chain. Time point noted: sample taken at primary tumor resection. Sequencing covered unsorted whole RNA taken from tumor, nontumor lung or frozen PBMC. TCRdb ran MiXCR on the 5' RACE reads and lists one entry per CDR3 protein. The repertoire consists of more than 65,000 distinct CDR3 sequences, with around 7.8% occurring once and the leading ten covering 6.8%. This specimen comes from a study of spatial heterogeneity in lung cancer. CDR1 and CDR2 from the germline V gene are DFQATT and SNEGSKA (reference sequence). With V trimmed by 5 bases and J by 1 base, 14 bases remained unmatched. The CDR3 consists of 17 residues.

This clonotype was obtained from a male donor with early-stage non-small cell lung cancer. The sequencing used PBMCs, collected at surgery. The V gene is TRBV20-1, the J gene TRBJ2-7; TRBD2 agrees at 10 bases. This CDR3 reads CSALSPDQLAGSYEQYF. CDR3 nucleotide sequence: TGCAGTGCTCTCTCCCCCGATCAACTAGCGGGGTCCTACGAGCAGTACTTC.